This T cell receptor (beta chain) was identified during a study of Ad26.COV2.S vaccination and SARS-CoV-2 variants. Study information: Intramuscularly, Ad26.COV2.S was given either once or twice, 56 days apart.

Treatment denoted: some 20 received Ad26.COV2.S at low or high dose, single or two shots; about five received placebo; per-sample allocation not given. Following the first vaccine or placebo injection, samples were taken on day 63. Donation was by an adult aged 18-55 years who was in Boston. CDR1 MNHNY and CDR2 SVGAGI come from the germline V gene (reference sequence). V was cut by 0 bases and J by 6 bases, with 11 bases left in between. The CDR3 extends over 14 amino acids. Clones were sequenced by immunoSEQ multiplex PCR, and TCRdb holds only the in-frame ones, with some missing. This table holds about 410,000 clones, approximately 90% found once. This clone was observed a single time.

The sequence came from a person aged 18-60 years who received the Ad26.COV2.S COVID-19 vaccine or a placebo. This specimen was peripheral blood, taken in a trial of Ad26.COV2.S vaccine versus placebo. This chain connects TRBV6-6 to TRBJ1-1, with D possibly matching TRBD1 (6 bases). This CDR3 is CASSYSQGYAEAFF. The CDR3 DNA follows: TGTGCCAGCAGTTACTCTCAGGGGTACGCTGAAGCTTTCTTT.